The TCR beta chain described here comes from a study of shared clonotypes between healthy human individuals. Study in general: Donor ages ranged 18 to 49 years: a couple of women, a few men. Overall study results and limits: It was the non-shared clonotypes that had lower generation probabilities than clonotypes shared by all four donors. Relative to memory subsets, naive subsets generally showed larger estimated richness. A few donors held approximately 4.6% of naive CD4 clonotypes in common.

As regards this clone: The antigen remains unidentified.

CD45RO-negative CD8 cells positively selected for CCR7 made up the naive population, which excluded terminally differentiated effector memory CD45RA+ cells. Germline V gene sequence: CDR1 MNHEY, CDR2 SMNVEV (reference sequence). The CDR3 sequence is 14 residues long. Losses at the gene ends were 6 bases for V and 5 bases for J; bases not matched to a gene: 5. Sequenced by immunoSEQ multiplex PCR; TCRdb stores in-frame clones only, minus some. The sample lists roughly 2.1 million clones, just over 90% occurring once. V gene TRBV27 combines with J gene TRBJ2-1; 9 positions agree with TRBD2. Sequenced input: naive CD8+ T cells from PBMCs. This TCR was sampled from a man in his late teens or twenties in good health. Some clones in this sample may be carry-over from other donors' samples. CDR3: CASRRSGRNNEQFF. Here the CDR3 DNA reads TGTGCCAGCAGACGGAGCGGGAGGAACAATGAGCAGTTCTTC.